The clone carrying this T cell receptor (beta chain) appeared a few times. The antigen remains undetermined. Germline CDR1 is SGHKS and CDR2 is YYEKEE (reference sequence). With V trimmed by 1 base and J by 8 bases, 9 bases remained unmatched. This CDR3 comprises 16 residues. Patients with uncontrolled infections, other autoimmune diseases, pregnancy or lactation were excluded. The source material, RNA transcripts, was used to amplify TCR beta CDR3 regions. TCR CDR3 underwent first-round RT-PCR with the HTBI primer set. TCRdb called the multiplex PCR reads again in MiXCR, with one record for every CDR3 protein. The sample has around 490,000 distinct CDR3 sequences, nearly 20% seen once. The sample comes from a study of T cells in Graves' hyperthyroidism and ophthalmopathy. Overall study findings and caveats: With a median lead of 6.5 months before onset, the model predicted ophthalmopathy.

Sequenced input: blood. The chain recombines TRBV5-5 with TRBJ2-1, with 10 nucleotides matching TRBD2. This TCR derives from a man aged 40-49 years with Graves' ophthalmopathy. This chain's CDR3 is CASSLSSSGRFDEQFF. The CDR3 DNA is TGTGCCAGCAGCTTGAGCTCTAGCGGGAGATTCGATGAGCAGTTCTTC.